Below are 11 T cell receptor beta chains sequenced from a single sample in a study of blood T cell repertoires in COVID-19. This table comes from immunoSEQ multiplex PCR, and its TCRdb copy is limited to in-frame clones, with some not included. Of around 72,000 clones listed, roughly 80% are singletons. Sample: peripheral blood. The receptor set was obtained from a woman between 55 and 75 years old with acute or convalescent COVID-19.

The chain recombines TRBV4-1 with TRBJ1-2, with 11 bases fitting TRBD1. V trimming: 3 bases; J trimming: 4 bases; junction bases outside the gene matches: 7. The CDR3 has 16 amino acids. The germline CDR1 and CDR2 sequences are MGHRA and YSYEKL. The CDR3 DNA follows: TGCGCCAGCAGCCAGACGGACAGGGGGCTTGTCTATGGCTACACCTTC. Translating it yields CASSQTDRGLVYGYTF.

The chain couples TRBV2 to TRBJ1-5; D possibly corresponds to TRBD1 (6 bases). The length of the CDR3 is 15 residues. Germline CDR1 and CDR2: SNHLY and FYNNEI. V was shortened by 6 bases and J by 3 bases, with 15 bases between the two germline ends. DNA of the CDR3: TGTGCCAGCAGGGGAGGGGGGCAAGTCAATCAGCCCCAGCATTTT. Translated: CASRGGGQVNQPQHF.

The rearrangement joins TRBV29-1 to TRBJ1-4; D is unclear. Trimming stripped 7 bases from V and 8 bases from J, with 14 bases between. Germline V gene lookup returns CDR1 SQVTM and CDR2 ANQGSEA. CDR3 length: 12 residues. In nucleotides, the CDR3 is TGCAGCGGCCTCGGGGAGGGAGAAAAACTGTTTTTT. Encoded protein: CSGLGEGEKLFF.

There are a few counts of this clone. The chain links TRBV12-3 or TRBV12-4 to TRBJ2-1; 9 bases are a match to TRBD2. This CDR3 has 13 residues. Trimming cost V 6 bases and J 9 bases; bases outside gene matches: 6. The CDR3 loop reads CASSLGLALEQFF. CDR3 nucleotides: TGTGCCAGCAGCTTGGGACTAGCTCTTGAGCAGTTCTTC.

The chain is built from TRBV30 and TRBJ1-2; TRBD1 matches 9 bases. With 3 bases clipped from V and 8 bases from J, the junction kept 13 bases outside the gene matches. The CDR3 has 15 amino acids. CDR1 is GTSNPN and CDR2 is SVGIG in the germline V gene (reference sequence). The CDR3 is CAWRRDRANSLGYTF. The CDR3 region has the DNA TGTGCCTGGAGACGGGACAGGGCGAATTCGCTAGGCTACACCTTC.

This chain connects TRBV6-5 to TRBJ2-1, with 7 nucleotides matching TRBD1. CDR3 length equals 13 residues. The trim removed 5 bases at V and 12 bases at J, leaving 10 bases unmatched. CDR1 is MNHEY, CDR2 SVGAGI, per germline. In DNA form, the CDR3 reads TGTGCCAGCAGTCCACGACAGGGCGGGTGGCAGTTCTTC. It translates to CASSPRQGGWQFF.

The J gene is TRBJ1-1, the V gene TRBV5-6, with D unresolved. The germline V and J ends were trimmed by 0 bases and 5 bases, with 17 bases remaining between them. The CDR3 covers 16 residues. Per the germline V gene, CDR1 is SGHDT and CDR2 is YYEEEE. In nucleotides, the CDR3 is TGTGCCAGCAGCTTGGGTCATAAGGAGCGGGGTACTGAAGCTTTCTTT. Amino acids: CASSLGHKERGTEAFF.

A single count supports this clone. V is TRBV19 and J is TRBJ1-1, with D possibly TRBD1 on 5 matching bases. The CDR3 spans 13 residues. The germline gives CDR1 LNHDA, CDR2 SQIVND (reference sequence). Trimming stripped 7 bases from V and 5 bases from J, with 14 bases between. CDR3 sequence (DNA): TGTGCCAGTACTGTCGACCCAGGGACTGAAGCTTTCTTT. This encodes CASTVDPGTEAFF.

The chain joins TRBV7-3 to TRBJ2-1; D possibly corresponds to TRBD2 (5 bases). Germline V gives CDR1 SGHTA, CDR2 FQGTGA. V was clipped by 1 base and J by 6 bases, with 7 bases between them. This CDR3 has 13 amino acids. The CDR3 DNA reads as TGTGCCAGCAGCTTAAGCGCGGGCAATGAGCAGTTCTTC. Amino acids: CASSLSAGNEQFF.

The chain uses TRBV19 and TRBJ1-5; maybe TRBD1 (6 bases). The CDR3 has 14 residues. The germline CDR1 and CDR2 sequences are LNHDA and SQIVND (reference sequence). With 7 bases removed from V and 0 bases from J, the gap between germline ends came to 10 bases. Here the CDR3 reads CASTRTASNQPQHF. The CDR3 region has the DNA TGTGCCAGTACAAGGACAGCTAGCAATCAGCCCCAGCATTTT.

The chain is built from TRBV5-1 and TRBJ2-3; 13 bases line up with TRBD2. CDR3 length: 17 amino acids. Germline CDR1 reads SGHRS; CDR2 reads YFSETQ. Trimming removed 4 bases from V and 4 bases from J; junction bases left unmatched: 9. The CDR3 spells CASSPTSGRRAPDTQYF. CDR3 nucleotide sequence: TGCGCCAGCAGCCCGACTAGCGGGAGGAGGGCACCAGATACGCAGTATTTT.